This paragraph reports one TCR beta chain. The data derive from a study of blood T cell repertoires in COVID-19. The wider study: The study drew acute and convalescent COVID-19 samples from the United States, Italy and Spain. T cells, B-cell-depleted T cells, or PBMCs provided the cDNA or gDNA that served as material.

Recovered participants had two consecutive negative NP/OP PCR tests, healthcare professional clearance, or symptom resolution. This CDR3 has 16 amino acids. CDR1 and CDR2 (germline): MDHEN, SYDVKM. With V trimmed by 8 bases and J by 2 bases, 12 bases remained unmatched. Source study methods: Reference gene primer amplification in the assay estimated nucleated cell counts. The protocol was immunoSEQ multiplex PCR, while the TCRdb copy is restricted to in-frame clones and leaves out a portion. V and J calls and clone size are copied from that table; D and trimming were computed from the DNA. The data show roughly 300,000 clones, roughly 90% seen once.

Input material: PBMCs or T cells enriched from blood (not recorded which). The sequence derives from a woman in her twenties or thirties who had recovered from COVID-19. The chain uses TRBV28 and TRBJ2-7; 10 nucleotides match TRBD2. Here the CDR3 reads CASGGASGRPPYEQYF. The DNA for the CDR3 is TGTGCCAGCGGGGGGGCTAGCGGGAGACCTCCCTACGAGCAGTACTTC.